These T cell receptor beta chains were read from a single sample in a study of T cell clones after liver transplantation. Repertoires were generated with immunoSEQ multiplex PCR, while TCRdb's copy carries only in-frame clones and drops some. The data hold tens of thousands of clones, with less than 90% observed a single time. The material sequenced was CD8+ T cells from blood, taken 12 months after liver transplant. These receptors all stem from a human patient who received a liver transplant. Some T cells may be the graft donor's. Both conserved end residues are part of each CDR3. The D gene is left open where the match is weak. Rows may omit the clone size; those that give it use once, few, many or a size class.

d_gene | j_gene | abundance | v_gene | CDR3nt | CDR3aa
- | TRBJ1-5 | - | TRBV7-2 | TGTGCCAGCAGCCGACGAGTGTTGGGGGGAAGGGGCGATCAGCCCCAGCATTTT | CASSRRVLGGRGDQPQHF
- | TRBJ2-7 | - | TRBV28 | TGTGCCAGCAGCCAAGACAAGGAGCTTGGCGAGCAGTACTTC | CASSQDKELGEQYF
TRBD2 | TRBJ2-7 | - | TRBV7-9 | TGTGCCAGCAGTTCCGGACTAGCGGGTACAGAGGGCTACGAGCAGTACTTC | CASSSGLAGTEGYEQYF
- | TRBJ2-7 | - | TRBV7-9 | TGTGCCAGCACCCCGGGGGGCTTAGGGACCTACGAGCAGTACTTC | CASTPGGLGTYEQYF
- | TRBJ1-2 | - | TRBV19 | TGTGCCAGTAGTCCACCTACAGGGACCTTCTATGGCTACACCTTC | CASSPPTGTFYGYTF
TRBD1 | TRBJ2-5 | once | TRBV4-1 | TGCGCCAGCAGCCCGGAGACAGGGTTCCAAGAGACCCAGTACTTC | CASSPETGFQETQYF
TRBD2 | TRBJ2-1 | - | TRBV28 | TGTGCCAGCAGTTCACTAGCGGGAGATCTGGGTGAGCAGTTCTTC | CASSSLAGDLGEQFF
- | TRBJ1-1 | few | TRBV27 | TGTGCCAGCAGTGAGCCGAACACTGAAGCTTTCTTT | CASSEPNTEAFF
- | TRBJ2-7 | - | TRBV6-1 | TGTGCCAGCAGCCTAGAGCGGGTAATAGCCTACGAGCAGTACTTC | CASSLERVIAYEQYF
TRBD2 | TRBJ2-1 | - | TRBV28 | TGTGCCAGCAGTTTAGGGACTAGCGCGTTCGATGAGCAGTTCTTC | CASSLGTSAFDEQFF
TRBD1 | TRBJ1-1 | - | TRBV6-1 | TGTGCCAGCAGTTCCTTCACAGGGGACGCTGAAGCTTTCTTT | CASSSFTGDAEAFF
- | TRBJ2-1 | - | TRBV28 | TGTGCCAGCAGTGACTCCAGGGAGTCCTCCTACAATGAGCAGTTCTTC | CASSDSRESSYNEQFF
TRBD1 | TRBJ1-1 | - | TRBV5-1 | TGCGCCAGCAGCTTGGAGGGACAGGGGAACACTGAAGCTTTCTTT | CASSLEGQGNTEAFF
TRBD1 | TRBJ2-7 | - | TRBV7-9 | TGTGCCAGCAGCTCCCCAGGACAGGGGGACTACGAGCAGTACTTC | CASSSPGQGDYEQYF
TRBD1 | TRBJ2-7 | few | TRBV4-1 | TGCGCCAGCAGCCTTCGGACAGGGGGGTTTGTCGAGCAGTACTTC | CASSLRTGGFVEQYF
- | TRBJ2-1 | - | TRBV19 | TGTGCCAGTAGTATGCCGGGAACCTACAATGAGCAGTTCTTC | CASSMPGTYNEQFF
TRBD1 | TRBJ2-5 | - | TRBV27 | TGTGCCAGCAGTTCCCTAGGGACAGGGGGTCTTCAAGAGACCCAGTACTTC | CASSSLGTGGLQETQYF
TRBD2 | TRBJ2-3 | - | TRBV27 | TGTGCCAGCCGGAACGGGGGGAGGGCCCTGGATACGCAGTATTTT | CASRNGGRALDTQYF
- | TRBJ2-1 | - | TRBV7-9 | TGTGCCAGCAGCCCCCCCGGCTTACCGTCTTACAATGAGCAGTTCTTC | CASSPPGLPSYNEQFF
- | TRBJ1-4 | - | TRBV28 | TGTGCCAGCAGTTACGCGGCCATAGGGGGATTTGCAACTAATGAAAAACTGTTTTTT | CASSYAAIGGFATNEKLFF
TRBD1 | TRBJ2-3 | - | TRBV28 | TGTGCCAGCAGTTCCGACAGGGAATCCACAGATACGCAGTATTTT | CASSSDRESTDTQYF
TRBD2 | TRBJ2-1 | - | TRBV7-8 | TGTGCCAGCAGCTTAGCTTTAGCGGGACTCAATGAGCAGTTCTTC | CASSLALAGLNEQFF
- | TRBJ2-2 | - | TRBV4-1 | TGCGCCAGCAGCCAACACGGGACTTACACCGGGGAGCTGTTTTTT | CASSQHGTYTGELFF
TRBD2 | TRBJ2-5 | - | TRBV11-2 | TGTGCCAGCAGCATTCTAGCGGGAGTGTTTGGGACCCAGTACTTC | CASSILAGVFGTQYF
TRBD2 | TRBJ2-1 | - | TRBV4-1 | TGCGCCAGCAGCCAGATTCTAGCGGGAGCGACCTACAATGAGCAGTTCTTC | CASSQILAGATYNEQFF
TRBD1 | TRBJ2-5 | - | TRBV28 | TGTGCCAGCAGCCCGGGGGACAGGGGGCGAGAGACCCAGTACTTC | CASSPGDRGRETQYF
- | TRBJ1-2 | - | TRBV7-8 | TGTGCCAGCAGCTTAGCGTCGTCAGGAGCTAACTATGGCTACACCTTC | CASSLASSGANYGYTF
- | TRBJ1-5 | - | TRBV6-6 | TGTGCCAGCGGAGTATATAGCAATCAGCCCCAGCATTTT | CASGVYSNQPQHF
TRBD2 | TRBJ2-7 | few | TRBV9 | TGTGCCAGCAGCGTAGAGGTGGGAGGGGAAGAGCAGTACTTC | CASSVEVGGEEQYF
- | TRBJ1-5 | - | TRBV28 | TGTGCCAGCAGTTTAGGGTACCAGCCCCAGCATTTT | CASSLGYQPQHF
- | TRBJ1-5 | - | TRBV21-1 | TGTGCCAGCAGAATGGTCCCAAGAAATCAGCCCCAGCATTTT | CASRMVPRNQPQHF
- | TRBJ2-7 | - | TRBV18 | TGTGCCAGCTCCTTTGAGCGGATCTACGAGCAGTACTTC | CASSFERIYEQYF
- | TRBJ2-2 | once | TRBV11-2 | TGTGCCAGCAGGTGGACAGCTAACACCGGGGAGCTGTTTTTT | CASRWTANTGELFF
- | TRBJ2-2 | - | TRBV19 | TGTGCCAGTAGTATAGATCGGGAGGGGGCCGGTACCGGGGAGCTGTTTTTT | CASSIDREGAGTGELFF
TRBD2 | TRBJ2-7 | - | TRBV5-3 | TGTGCCAGAAGCAGCCGTAGCGGGGAACACTCCTACGAGCAGTACTTC | CARSSRSGEHSYEQYF